Listed below are T cell receptor beta chains from one sample, sequenced in a study of cytomegalovirus exposure and HLA in healthy donors. Generated by immunoSEQ multiplex PCR, the TCRdb table keeps only in-frame clones and is missing some. This sample has more than 150,000 clones, with roughly three quarters found just once. Material: PBMCs. The receptor set was obtained from a woman aged 50 to 60 in good health and CMV-seropositive. Both conserved end residues are part of each CDR3.

TRBV29-1,CSVDEWASISDEQFF
TRBV5-1,CASSLAQGYGYTF
TRBV7-3,CASSSHESGWGDEQFF
TRBV27,CASSFDRGQGEQYF
TRBV18,CASSPRSGGGGHEQYF
TRBV11-2,CASSYGRGAWGLNTEAFF
TRBV11-3,CASSSIETQYF
TRBV30,CAWSRGAGTDTQYF
TRBV2,CASSELTSGETQYF
TRBV9,CASSVELYQETQYF
TRBV30,CAWSVGSSGNTIYF
TRBV19,CASNDRINSYEQYF
TRBV18,CASSPMIRETDTQYF
TRBV11-1,CASSRQGTANTGELFF
TRBV5-5,CASSLGIRGNTEAFF
TRBV10-3,CAISYGYEQYF
TRBV4-1,CASSHGQGELAFF
TRBV29-1,CSVALTGSSETQYF
TRBV2,CASSKGQVSAYEQYF
TRBV7-9,CASAQGTIVGTDTQYF
TRBV7-2,CASSLIAGIGETQYF
TRBV7-2,CASSLAETGRSPLHF
TRBV5-1,CASSFTASSGANGLTF
TRBV30,CAWGDRGYTF
TRBV19,CASSTLPGTDTQYF
TRBV6-1,CASSETGGETQYF
TRBV6-5,CASSYSGGGYTF
TRBV28,CASRLTGGVDGYTF
TRBV27,CASSLSEGRTPNNEQFF
TRBV4-3,CASSPTVRDSYGYTF
TRBV5-1,CASSPDGSLGGDGYTF
TRBV12-5,CASGLLADTDTQYF
TRBV4-1,CASSQASLGLAGVQQFF
TRBV7-2,CASSLRAGTSGSSYEQYF
TRBV9,CASSVGGTGYGYTF
TRBV2,CASRPGPTEAFF
TRBV19,CASSGDQETQYF
TRBV28,CASSTLRDRGVGEQYF
TRBV10-1,CASSESSSGALYF
TRBV6-1,CASSEALTGSSQPQHF